One and the same sample provided the 21 T cell receptor beta chains below, sequenced in a study of human T cells and chemical hapten exposure. It was unfractionated whole blood from which total RNA was extracted. Attachment of unique molecular identifiers to individual cDNA molecules was performed in the library. TCRdb re-called the reads with MiXCR, one entry per CDR3 protein. Of 3,000 to 3,500 distinct CDR3 sequences listed, 49% were seen once; the top ten hold about a tenth. The sequenced sample consisted of whole blood. These receptors were obtained from a human donor who had alopecia or was a healthy volunteer (not recorded which). Some clones in this sample may be carry-over from other donors' samples. This table probably holds off-target reads from a library built for another chain.

The chain combines TRBV7-9 with TRBJ2-3; D is ambiguous. CDR1 is SEHNR, CDR2 FQNEAQ, per germline (reference sequence). The germline V and J ends were trimmed by 5 bases and 0 bases, with 15 bases remaining between them. This CDR3 spans 16 amino acids. CDR3 protein: CASSHKGRSSTDTQYF. CDR3 nucleotides: TGTGCCAGCAGCCATAAGGGAAGGTCTAGCACAGATACGCAGTATTTT.

The V gene is TRBV21-1, the J gene TRBJ1-5; the table names TRBD1, a call not compared with the DNA. TRBV21-1 is an annotated pseudogene. The CDR3 is 15 amino acids. The CDR3 DNA reads TGTGCCACCCCGACAGGGATTTGGGGCAATCAGCCCCAGCATTTT. It codes for CATPTGIWGNQPQHF.

V usage is TRBV18 and J usage is TRBJ2-5, with unresolved D. The CDR3 has 16 residues. Trimming shortened V by 0 bases and J by 1 base, and 12 bases separated the two germline ends. The germline gives CDR1 KGHSH, CDR2 LQKENI. The CDR3 sequence is CASSPPFTVGQETQYF. Here the CDR3 DNA reads TGTGCCAGCTCACCACCGTTTACGGTGGGCCAAGAGACCCAGTACTTC.

This clonotype was counted a single time. The chain's CDR3 is CASSSLGAQETQYF. DNA of the CDR3: TGTGCCAGCAGTTCCTTGGGGGCGCAAGAGACCCAGTACTTC. The chain has TRBV28 and TRBJ2-5, with D possibly matching TRBD1 (6 bases). Germline values: CDR1 MDHEN, CDR2 SYDVKM. V lost 4 bases and J 2 bases, leaving 11 bases between the germline ends. This CDR3 region has 14 residues. The full variable domain, rest sourced from reference TRBV28 and TRBJ2-5, is DVKVTQSSRYLVKRTGEKVFLECVQDMDHENMFWYRQDPGLGLRLIYFSYDVKMKEKGDIPEGYSVSREKKERFSLILESASTNQTSMYLCASSSLGAQETQYFGPGTRLLVL.

A single count supports this clonotype. Written as DNA, the CDR3 is TGTGCCTGGACCCGGGGGAGGGCCCGCGAGCAGTACTTC. Amino acids: CAWTRGRAREQYF. The V call is TRBV30, the J call TRBJ2-7; 7 nucleotides match TRBD2. There are 13 residues in the CDR3. CDR1 and CDR2 from the germline V gene are GTSNPN and SVGIG (reference sequence). Trimming cost V 4 bases and J 6 bases; bases outside gene matches: 9.

The chain links TRBV11-3 to TRBJ2-4; tentatively, D is TRBD2 (6 bases). This CDR3 is 15 amino acids long. Between the trimmed V and J ends, which lost 0 bases and 9 bases, there was a span of 15 bases. CDR1 is SGHNT, CDR2 YENEEA, per germline. CDR3 nucleotides: TGTGCCAGCAGCTTAGATCTCAACGGGGGAAGCATTCAGTACTTC. It is translated as CASSLDLNGGSIQYF.

The chain recombines TRBV10-2 with TRBJ2-6; 8 bases agree with TRBD1. The CDR3 consists of 17 residues. The germline V gene has CDR1 WSHSY and CDR2 SAAADI. J was trimmed by 2 bases and V by 5 bases; bases with no gene match: 8. This CDR3 reads CASSRAAGGAGANVLTF. The DNA for the CDR3 is TGCGCCAGCAGTAGGGCTGCAGGGGGCGCTGGGGCCAACGTCCTGACTTTC.

By proportion, this clonotype is large. At one end the junction does not follow the germline gene, possibly because of a read error. The V and J genes are TRBV2 and TRBJ2-3; TRBD2 might be the D (6 bases). The germline V gene has CDR1 SNHLY and CDR2 FYNNEI. The CDR3 is 15 amino acids. CDR3 residues: CASREGDSPTDTQYF. As DNA, the CDR3 is TGTGCCAGCAGAGAAGGGGACTCCCCCACAGATACGCAGTATTTT.

Only a few counts were recorded for this clonotype. The V and J genes are TRBV6-2 or TRBV6-3 and TRBJ2-5; D is possibly TRBD1 (6 bases). The V and J ends lost 5 bases and 0 bases respectively, with 7 bases between them. The germline V gene encodes CDR1 MNHEY and CDR2 SVGEGT. There are 13 residues in the CDR3. The CDR3 is CASSRGNQETQYF. The DNA of the CDR3 is TGTGCCAGCAGTAGGGGGAACCAAGAGACCCAGTACTTC.

This rearrangement joins TRBV7-8 to TRBJ1-1; unclear D gene. Germline V gene sequence: CDR1 SGHVS, CDR2 FQNEAQ. The CDR3 extends over 12 amino acids. V was shortened by 2 bases and J by 7 bases, with 8 bases between the two germline ends. CDR3 bases: TGTGCCAGCAGCTTAAGGGCGCGTGAAGCTTTCTTT. It yields the protein CASSLRAREAFF.

This clonotype has only a few counts. The chain has TRBV29-1 and TRBJ1-2; D uncertain. V was trimmed by 4 bases and J by 0 bases, leaving 12 bases between them. The germline CDR1 and CDR2 sequences are SQVTM and ANQGSEA. The CDR3 is made up of 14 amino acids. The CDR3 bases are TGCAGCGTTGTTGAGAGTGCTTCTAACTATGGCTACACCTTC. Protein: CSVVESASNYGYTF.

The rearrangement links TRBV4-2 to TRBJ2-3; D call uncertain. Trimming shortened V by 0 bases and J by 1 base, and 14 bases separated the two germline ends. CDR3 length: 17 amino acids. CDR1 is LGHNA and CDR2 is YNFKEQ in the germline V gene. This CDR3 reads CASSQDLGGRGTDTQYF. The CDR3 DNA follows: TGTGCCAGCAGCCAAGATCTTGGCGGAAGGGGCACAGATACGCAGTATTTT.

The chain has TRBV27 and TRBJ2-2, with D perhaps matching TRBD2 (6 bases). The V gene's germline CDR1 is MNHEY and CDR2 SMNVEV (reference sequence). The CDR3 is 13 residues long. Trimming took off 0 bases at V and 13 bases at J, with 12 bases between the two ends. CDR3 in DNA: TGTGCCAGCAGTTTATCCCGGCTAGCGCTGCTGTTTTTT. Translating gives CASSLSRLALLFF.

The V gene is TRBV12-3 or TRBV12-4, the J gene TRBJ2-5; D unresolved. The CDR3 spans 13 residues. Trimming shortened V by 1 base and J by 5 bases, and 8 bases separated the two germline ends. CDR3 protein: CASSLEVMETQYF. The CDR3 coding sequence is TGTGCCAGCAGTTTAGAAGTGATGGAGACCCAGTACTTC.

This clonotype was observed a few times. The chain uses TRBV6-1 and TRBJ2-1, with 9 bases matching TRBD1. This CDR3 contains 13 residues. Trimming cost V 6 bases and J 6 bases; bases outside gene matches: 3. Germline V gene sequence: CDR1 MNHNS, CDR2 SASEGT. DNA of the CDR3: TGTGCCAGCAGGGACAGGGGAACCAATGAGCAGTTCTTC. Translated, it gives CASRDRGTNEQFF.

V gene TRBV3-1 combines with J gene TRBJ2-2; weak D call: TRBD2 (5 bases). CDR1 is LGHDT and CDR2 is YNNKEL in the germline V gene (reference sequence). Deletions cut 4 bases from V and 5 bases from J, with 14 bases between. The CDR3 runs to 15 residues. The CDR3 nucleotides read TGTGCCAGCAGCCGAGGCGGGTCCAGGACCGGGGAGCTGTTTTTT. This translates into CASSRGGSRTGELFF. Supplemented by reference TRBV3-1 and TRBJ2-2, the full variable domain reads DTAVSQTPKYLVTQMGNDKSIKCEQNLGHDTMYWYKQDSKKFLKIMFSYNNKELIINETVPNRFSPKSPDKAHLNLHINSLELGDSAVYFCASSRGGSRTGELFFGEGSRLTVL.

V gene TRBV20-1 combines with J gene TRBJ2-3; 9 bases align to TRBD2. CDR3 length: 16 residues. Germline CDR1 is DFQATT and CDR2 is SNEGSKA (reference sequence). Unmatched junction bases numbered 6, after V lost 0 bases and J lost 2 bases. The CDR3 is CSARDPIAGDTDTQYF. The CDR3 coding sequence is TGCAGTGCTAGAGACCCGATAGCGGGAGACACAGATACGCAGTATTTT.

This clonotype showed up just a few times. V is TRBV28 and J is TRBJ1-5; D not certain. The germline V and J ends were trimmed by 2 bases and 9 bases, with 8 bases remaining between them. The germline V gene encodes CDR1 MDHEN and CDR2 SYDVKM. The CDR3 is 12 residues long. In DNA form, the CDR3 reads TGTGCCAGCAGTTTAACCGCCTGGCCCCAGCATTTT. It is translated as CASSLTAWPQHF.

DNA for the CDR3: TGTGCCAGCAGCCCCGCCTATGAGCAGTTCTTC. Its protein is CASSPAYEQFF. The chain links TRBV6-2 or TRBV6-3 to TRBJ2-1; unclear D gene. The germline V and J ends were trimmed by 6 bases and 8 bases, with 8 bases remaining between them. The CDR3 sequence is 11 residues long. The germline CDR1 and CDR2 sequences are MNHEY and SVGEGT.

J is TRBJ2-3 and V is TRBV5-1, with unresolved D. This CDR3 is built from 16 residues. CDR1 SGHRS and CDR2 YFSETQ come from the germline V gene. Trimming stripped 0 bases from V and 4 bases from J, with 15 bases between. The CDR3 DNA reads as TGCGCCAGCAGCTTGGTTGCGACTCAACTCCCAGATACGCAGTATTTT. As protein: CASSLVATQLPDTQYF. The full variable domain, in which reference TRBV5-1 and TRBJ2-3 provide the parts outside the CDR3, is KAGVTQTPRYLIKTRGQQVTLSCSPISGHRSVSWYQQTPGQGLQFLFEYFSETQRNKGNFPGRFSGRQFSNSRSEMNVSTLELGDSALYLCASSLVATQLPDTQYFGPGTRLTVL.

There are a few counts of this clonotype. This chain connects TRBV21-1 to TRBJ2-7; the table names TRBD2, a call not compared with the DNA. TRBV21-1 is tagged as a pseudogene. The CDR3 runs to 20 residues. The CDR3 DNA is TGTGCCAGCAGCAAAGGGCGAAGTACCATCCCCAGCGGATCCTCCTACGAGCAGTACTTC. Protein product: CASSKGRSTIPSGSSYEQYF.